A single sample is the source of the 20 T cell receptor beta chains below, sequenced in a study of cytomegalovirus exposure and HLA in healthy donors. The PCR employed 60 Vbeta primers together with 13 Jbeta primers. TCRdb keeps only in-frame clones here, not all; method: immunoSEQ multiplex PCR. The table shows around 92,000 clones, with about 74% occurring only once. Material for sequencing was PBMCs. The receptors derive from a man in his 60s in good health and CMV-seropositive.

The rearrangement uses TRBV27 and TRBJ2-7; TRBD2 matches at 8 bases. V shed 4 bases and J 2 bases; nucleotides not matched to a gene: 7. The CDR3 consists of 15 residues. CDR1 is MNHEY and CDR2 is SMNVEV in the germline V gene (reference sequence). The CDR3 region is CASSSRGSGTYEQYF. The CDR3, as DNA: TGTGCCAGCAGTTCCCGAGGTAGCGGGACCTACGAGCAGTACTTC.

This chain links TRBV5-1 with TRBJ2-2, with TRBD1 identical over 8 bases. Trimming at V came to 0 bases and at J to 0 bases, leaving 1 base not matched to a gene. The CDR3 consists of 16 residues. Germline lookup yields CDR1 SGHRS and CDR2 YFSETQ. CDR3 in amino acids: CASSLGDRTNTGELFF. CDR3 coding DNA: TGCGCCAGCAGCTTGGGGGACAGGACGAACACCGGGGAGCTGTTTTTT.

This chain joins TRBV6-5 and TRBJ2-3, with no clear D. The CDR3 covers 16 residues. V lost 0 bases, J lost 4 bases, and 14 bases lay in between. The germline V gene encodes CDR1 MNHEY and CDR2 SVGAGI. CDR3 amino acids: CASSYSKPLPADTQYF. The CDR3 bases are TGTGCCAGCAGTTACTCGAAACCCCTCCCGGCAGATACGCAGTATTTT.

A note on this clone: No conserved phenylalanine or tryptophan ends this CDR3, so it is likely a read error. It is unclear where the CDR3 begins or ends on the DNA, so no DNA is shown, and the CDR3 is as TCRdb lists it. The rearrangement links TRBV6-6 to TRBJ1-6; TRBD1, the D gene given by the table, was not confirmed from the DNA. The CDR3 is 14 residues long, ends included. Germline lookup yields CDR1 MNHNY and CDR2 SVGAGI (reference sequence). The CDR3 here is CASSILPGQGPALV.

This clone was picked up a small number of times. V is TRBV9 and J is TRBJ1-2, with 9 bases aligning to TRBD1. V shed 3 bases, J shed 5 bases, and the junction held 5 bases outside the gene matches. CDR1 is SGDLS, CDR2 YYNGEE, per germline. The CDR3 totals 14 residues. The DNA for the CDR3 is TGTGCCAGCAGCGGCGCCGGGACAGGGTATGGCTACACCTTC. It specifies CASSGAGTGYGYTF.

V and J are TRBV9 and TRBJ2-7; 12 nucleotides match TRBD1. J gave up 7 bases and V 4 bases, and 15 bases lay outside the gene matches. CDR3 size: 17 residues. Germline V gene data show CDR1 as SGDLS and CDR2 as YYNGEE. CDR3 sequence (DNA): TGTGCCAGCAGCTCTCAGATCCGGGGACAGGGGGCGGATGAGCAGTACTTC. Translation gives CASSSQIRGQGADEQYF.

The chain links TRBV2 to TRBJ2-2, with 7 bases identical to TRBD1. This CDR3 region has 16 residues. Losses at the gene ends were 2 bases for V and 5 bases for J; bases not matched to a gene: 8. CDR1 is SNHLY and CDR2 is FYNNEI in the germline V gene. CDR3 sequence (DNA): TGTGCCAGCAGTGAAACCCCGCTACAGGGGACCGGGGAGCTGTTTTTT. Its translation is CASSETPLQGTGELFF.

The table lists this clone with a count of one. The chain employs TRBV7-3 and TRBJ2-1; tentatively, D is TRBD2 (5 bases). V lost 1 base and J 10 bases, leaving 5 bases between the germline ends. Germline CDR1 reads SGHTA; CDR2 reads FQGTGA. The CDR3 has 11 amino acids. The DNA of the CDR3 is TGTGCCAGCAGCTTAAGAGGGGAGCAGTTCTTC. Its translation: CASSLRGEQFF.

V gene TRBV10-3 combines with J gene TRBJ2-2; 10 bases agree with TRBD2. The V gene's germline CDR1 is ENHRY and CDR2 SYGVKD. The CDR3 sequence is 15 residues long. The J segment lost 5 bases and the V segment lost 0 bases, leaving 0 bases of the junction unmatched. The CDR3 DNA is TGTGCCATCAGTGAGTCGGGACTAGCGACCGGGGAGCTGTTTTTT. This encodes CAISESGLATGELFF.

This clone occurred once. The chain combines TRBV19 with TRBJ1-1; 7 bases are a match to TRBD1. CDR3 length equals 12 residues. Germline V CDR1 and CDR2: LNHDA, SQIVND (reference sequence). V lost 7 bases to trimming and J lost 8 bases; unmatched junction nucleotides: 7. The CDR3 DNA sequence: TGTGCCAGTACGTCCCGGACAGGAGAAGCTTTCTTT. Translation gives CASTSRTGEAFF.

This clone turned up a few times. The V gene is TRBV13, the J gene TRBJ2-6; tentatively, D is TRBD1 (5 bases). CDR1 and CDR2 (germline): PRHDT, FYEKMQ (reference sequence). Between the trimmed V and J ends, which lost 3 bases and 15 bases, there was a span of 12 bases. The CDR3 length is 12 residues. The CDR3 sequence: CASSFFRQGLTF. DNA of the CDR3: TGTGCCAGCAGCTTTTTTAGGCAGGGCCTGACTTTC. Full variable domain (missing parts from reference TRBV13 and TRBJ2-6): AAGVIQSPRHLIKEKRETATLKCYPIPRHDTVYWYQQGPGQDPQFLISFYEKMQSDKGSIPDRFSAQQFSDYHSELNMSSLELGDSALYFCASSFFRQGLTFGAGSRLTVL.

This chain joins TRBV10-3 and TRBJ2-2; D is unresolved. Germline V gene data show CDR1 as ENHRY and CDR2 as SYGVKD. The ends were cut back, 6 bases at V and 3 bases at J, with 11 bases in the middle. The length of the CDR3 is 14 residues. This chain's CDR3 is CAIRGHTYTGELFF. The CDR3 region has the DNA TGTGCCATCAGGGGCCACACGTACACCGGGGAGCTGTTTTTT.

The chain joins TRBV19 to TRBJ2-3, with 7 positions matching TRBD1. This CDR3 is 14 amino acids long. V lost 9 bases, J lost 0 bases, and 6 bases stayed unmatched. The germline V gene has CDR1 LNHDA and CDR2 SQIVND (reference sequence). The CDR3 region has the DNA TGTGCCAGCACAGGGGTCACAAGCACAGATACGCAGTATTTT. Protein: CASTGVTSTDTQYF.

The chain uses TRBV15 and TRBJ2-5, with TRBD2 as a possible D gene (6 bases). The germline CDR1 and CDR2 sequences are LNHNV and YYDKDF (reference sequence). The CDR3 extends over 19 amino acids. Trimming removed 1 base at V and 1 base at J, with 22 bases between. The CDR3 region is CATSRGASSGGRTQETQYF. CDR3 sequence (DNA): TGTGCCACCAGCAGAGGTGCCTCCTCTGGGGGGAGAACCCAAGAGACCCAGTACTTC.

The V gene is TRBV6-6, the J gene TRBJ2-3; 9 positions match TRBD2. The CDR3 is 15 amino acids. Trimming removed 6 bases from V and 5 bases from J; junction bases left unmatched: 9. Germline V gene lookup returns CDR1 MNHNY and CDR2 SVGAGI (reference sequence). The CDR3 spells CASSDVRGGQDTQYF. The DNA for the CDR3 is TGTGCCAGCAGCGATGTGCGGGGGGGCCAAGATACGCAGTATTTT.

CDR3 bases: TGTGCCAGCAGCATGGGTACGGGGAATCAGCCCCAGCATTTT. Its protein product is CASSMGTGNQPQHF. The chain joins TRBV11-2 to TRBJ1-5; D is unclear. V lost 5 bases, J lost 4 bases, and 12 bases lay in between. The CDR3 has 14 amino acids. CDR1 SGHAT and CDR2 FQNNGV come from the germline V gene.

The rearrangement joins TRBV27 to TRBJ1-2; D call uncertain. With 3 bases removed from V and 2 bases from J, the gap between germline ends came to 10 bases. CDR1 is MNHEY, CDR2 SMNVEV, per germline (reference sequence). The CDR3 is 14 amino acids. This CDR3 is CASSFMSGNYGYTF. CDR3 nucleotide sequence: TGTGCCAGCAGTTTTATGTCCGGGAACTATGGCTACACCTTC.

This sequence joins TRBV7-6 and TRBJ2-2, with 10 positions matching TRBD2. This CDR3 spans 16 amino acids. Trimming removed 5 bases from V and 1 base from J; junction bases left unmatched: 4. Germline assignment: CDR1 SGHVS and CDR2 FNYEAQ. CDR3 coding DNA: TGTGCCAGCAGCCCTTCTAGCGGGGGGAACACCGGGGAGCTGTTTTTT. It yields the protein CASSPSSGGNTGELFF.

The chain links TRBV4-2 to TRBJ1-5; 8 nucleotides align to TRBD1. The CDR3 covers 16 residues. Germline V CDR1 and CDR2: LGHNA, YNFKEQ. With 1 base clipped from V and 3 bases from J, the junction kept 5 bases outside the gene matches. The DNA for the CDR3 is TGTGCCAGCAGCCAAGGAACGGGACAGGACAATCAGCCCCAGCATTTT. Its translation is CASSQGTGQDNQPQHF.

This CDR3 is CASSTPGYGYTF. The CDR3 nucleotides are TGTGCCAGCAGCACCCCGGGCTATGGCTACACCTTC. J is TRBJ1-2 and V is TRBV6-6; no clear D gene. V dropped 6 bases and J dropped 4 bases, with 9 bases sitting between them. The CDR3 has 12 residues. Germline CDR1 and CDR2: MNHNY and SVGAGI (reference sequence).